The sample holds many counts of the clone carrying this T cell receptor beta chain. This entry is derived from a study of T-cell reconstitution after alpha-beta-depleted transplantation in children. Unique molecular identifiers were incorporated when the TCRbeta library was constructed. Using its own MiXCR run on the PCR reads, TCRdb lists one record per CDR3 protein. The profile covers 200,000 to 250,000 distinct CDR3 sequences, with roughly a tenth appearing a single time and around 6.2% taken by the ten largest. The CDR3 is 13 residues long. The germline V gene has CDR1 SGHRS and CDR2 YFSETQ. Trimming took 4 bases from V and 4 from J, leaving 9 bases between them.

The chain recombines TRBV5-1 with TRBJ1-5, with D possibly matching TRBD1 (6 bases). The input for sequencing was PBMCs from the stem cell graft donor, taken from the stem cell graft. This TCR was sampled from a human donor who donated a stem cell graft to a child with acute lymphoblastic leukemia. CDR3 sequence: CASSLGQNQPQHF. The CDR3 bases are TGCGCCAGCAGCCTCGGACAGAATCAGCCCCAGCATTTT. The full variable domain, completed using reference TRBV5-1 and TRBJ1-5, is KAGVTQTPRYLIKTRGQQVTLSCSPISGHRSVSWYQQTPGQGLQFLFEYFSETQRNKGNFPGRFSGRQFSNSRSEMNVSTLELGDSALYLCASSLGQNQPQHFGDGTRLSIL.